These T cell receptor beta chains were read from a single sample in a study of T cell repertoires in aging, cancer and after chemotherapy. TCRdb itself ran the multiplex PCR reads through MiXCR, one entry per CDR3 protein. Altogether about 8,700 distinct CDR3 sequences are present, about 30% being singletons, with the ten largest covering around 3.3%. Sequenced material: blood. The origin of the receptors is a human donor in good health. CDR3s include the opening cysteine and the closing phenylalanine or tryptophan. Fields, in order: clone size, J gene, V gene, D gene, CDR3 protein, CDR3 DNA. D genes are given only for firm matches. Some rows have no size entry. The others give once, few or many, or a class for an expanded clone.

>-|TRBJ1-3|TRBV6-5|TRBD1
CASRDTGGPGNTIYF
TGTGCCAGCAGAGACACAGGGGGCCCTGGAAACACCATATATTTT
>-|TRBJ1-1|TRBV15|TRBD1
CATSRVPTGGTEAFF
TGTGCCACCAGCAGAGTTCCCACAGGGGGCACTGAAGCTTTCTTT
>-|TRBJ1-2|TRBV20-1|-
CSARGGARGYTF
TGCAGTGCTAGAGGGGGGGCGAGGGGCTACACCTTC
>few|TRBJ2-7|TRBV10-3|-
CAISEKIVGDEQYF
TGTGCCATCAGTGAGAAAATTGTCGGGGACGAGCAGTACTTC
>-|TRBJ2-3|TRBV6-4|-
CASFVPLAGSTDTQYF
TGTGCCAGCTTTGTACCCCTGGCAGGAAGCACAGATACGCAGTATTTT
>medium-sized|TRBJ2-7|TRBV29-1|-
CSVGDYSYEQYF
TGCAGCGTTGGAGACTACTCCTACGAGCAGTACTTC
>-|TRBJ2-4|TRBV5-6|-
CASSFYSMAKNIQYF
TGTGCCAGCAGCTTTTACTCGATGGCCAAAAACATTCAGTACTTC
>-|TRBJ2-5|TRBV18|-
CASSPRRAEQETQYF
TGTGCCAGCTCACCACGGCGGGCGGAACAAGAGACCCAGTACTTC
>few|TRBJ1-1|TRBV28|TRBD1
CASRLAQTGQAFF
TGTGCCAGCAGGTTAGCCCAGACAGGGCAAGCTTTCTTT
>few|TRBJ2-1|TRBV7-7|TRBD2
CASSLGLANEQFF
TGTGCTAGCAGCCTCGGACTAGCCAATGAGCAGTTCTTC
>-|TRBJ1-5|TRBV7-2|TRBD1
CASSSGQGQPQHF
TGTGCCAGCAGCTCTGGACAGGGTCAGCCCCAGCATTTT
>-|TRBJ1-4|TRBV6-1|TRBD1
CASRQGAGANEKLFF
TGTGCCAGCAGACAGGGGGCGGGTGCTAATGAAAAACTGTTTTTT
>-|TRBJ1-1|TRBV12-3/TRBV12-4|-
CASSYRAGRGTEAFF
TGTGCCAGCAGTTACCGTGCAGGGAGGGGTACTGAAGCTTTCTTT
>-|TRBJ1-5|TRBV19|-
CASSMRGGNQPQHF
TGTGCCAGTAGTATGAGGGGCGGCAATCAGCCCCAGCATTTT
>few|TRBJ2-1|TRBV6-2/TRBV6-3|-
CASSYSRREQFF
TGTGCCAGCAGTTACTCGCGGCGGGAGCAGTTCTTC
>few|TRBJ2-1|TRBV28|-
CASSLSQVNEQFF
TGTGCCAGCAGTTTGTCACAGGTGAATGAGCAGTTCTTC
>few|TRBJ1-5|TRBV12-3/TRBV12-4|TRBD1
CASSLNTGGNQPQHF
TGTGCCAGCAGTTTAAACACAGGGGGCAATCAGCCCCAGCATTTT
>few|TRBJ2-7|TRBV18|-
CASSPGSYEQYF
TGTGCCAGCTCACCGGGGTCCTACGAGCAGTACTTC
>few|TRBJ2-3|TRBV11-2|-
CASSTQQGGTDTQYF
TGTGCCAGCAGCACCCAACAGGGTGGCACAGATACGCAGTATTTT